A single sample gave rise to the 26 T cell receptor beta chains below, sequenced in a study of cytomegalovirus exposure and HLA in healthy donors. In the PCR, 60 Vbeta and 13 Jbeta primers were used. Some clones are missing from TCRdb's copy, which holds only in-frame ones; the method was immunoSEQ multiplex PCR. Among about 180,000 clones listed, over 80% were seen once. Sequenced sample: PBMCs. The receptor set was obtained from a girl aged 5-17 years in good health and CMV-seropositive.

The rearrangement joins TRBV7-2 to TRBJ1-5, with D possibly matching TRBD1 (6 bases). Trimming stripped 1 base from V and 6 bases from J, with 13 bases between. Germline CDR1 SGHTA, CDR2 FQGNSA. The CDR3 has 15 amino acids. CDR3 loop: CASSLGRGQGQPQHF. The CDR3 nucleotides read TGTGCCAGCAGCTTAGGGCGGGGGCAGGGTCAGCCCCAGCATTTT.

This clone was picked up a small number of times. V gene TRBV29-1 combines with J gene TRBJ2-7, with D tentatively TRBD2 (6 bases). In germline, CDR1 is SQVTM, CDR2 ANQGSEA. V lost 6 bases to trimming and J lost 0 bases, with 9 bases between them. The CDR3 extends over 12 amino acids. CDR3: CSVGGSSYEQYF. The CDR3, as DNA: TGCAGCGTCGGAGGGAGCTCCTACGAGCAGTACTTC.

The rearrangement links TRBV29-1 to TRBJ2-1, with 7 bases that match TRBD1. The CDR3 is 13 residues long. Germline V gene data show CDR1 as SQVTM and CDR2 as ANQGSEA. J gave up 7 bases and V 7 bases, and 10 bases lay outside the gene matches. The CDR3 DNA follows: TGCAGCGCCTCCGCGGCCAGGGGGAATGAGCAGTTCTTC. Amino acid sequence: CSASAARGNEQFF.

The V and J genes are TRBV13 and TRBJ2-1; D remains unclear. Trimming left V 0 bases short and J 8 bases short, with 11 bases between. This CDR3 spans 14 amino acids. The germline V gene encodes CDR1 PRHDT and CDR2 FYEKMQ (reference sequence). CDR3 residues: CASSLGVFVDEQFF. The CDR3 nucleotides are TGTGCCAGCAGCTTAGGCGTCTTCGTCGATGAGCAGTTCTTC.

In this sample, this clone turned up a few times. This chain joins TRBV10-1 and TRBJ2-5; 8 nucleotides agree with TRBD2. Germline V gene lookup returns CDR1 WNHNN and CDR2 SYGVQD (reference sequence). V trimming: 2 bases; J trimming: 5 bases; junction bases outside the gene matches: 10. The CDR3 is made up of 16 amino acids. For the CDR3, the DNA is TGCGCCAGCAGTGAGGTCCCAGCGGGAGCAAGGGAGACCCAGTACTTC. Translated, it gives CASSEVPAGARETQYF.

The CDR3 reads CASSSGGSETQYF. The CDR3 coding sequence is TGTGCCAGCAGCTCAGGGGGAAGCGAGACCCAGTACTTC. V gene TRBV11-2 combines with J gene TRBJ2-5; the match to TRBD1 covers 7 bases. V dropped 4 bases and J dropped 5; count of bases not matched to a gene: 4. The CDR3 runs to 13 residues. Germline CDR1 and CDR2: SGHAT and FQNNGV.

The V gene is TRBV4-1, the J gene TRBJ2-2; 13 positions match TRBD2. The CDR3 is 17 residues long. V gave up 4 bases and J gave up 2 bases; unmatched junction bases: 4. The germline V gene has CDR1 MGHRA and CDR2 YSYEKL. CDR3 residues: CASSPGLAGTNTGELFF. The CDR3 DNA reads TGCGCCAGCAGCCCGGGACTAGCGGGGACCAACACCGGGGAGCTGTTTTTT.

The chain joins TRBV6-1 to TRBJ2-3, with 8 bases lining up with TRBD2. Trimming at V came to 1 base and at J to 14 bases, leaving 11 bases not matched to a gene. Germline V gives CDR1 MNHNS, CDR2 SASEGT. This CDR3 has 14 residues. The DNA of the CDR3 is TGTGCCAGCAGTGAAGTGGGTGGTAGCGGGACGTCGTATTTT. Translating gives CASSEVGGSGTSYF.

This chain links TRBV5-8 with TRBJ1-4, with D perhaps TRBD1 (6 bases). The V and J ends lost 4 bases and 7 bases respectively, with 20 bases between them. The germline gives CDR1 SGHTS, CDR2 YDEGEE. This CDR3 contains 16 residues. CDR3 region: CASSLLLRGHGEKLFF. CDR3 nucleotides: TGTGCCAGCAGCCTCCTCCTGCGGGGGCACGGTGAAAAACTGTTTTTT.

The chain uses TRBV7-3 and TRBJ2-5, with TRBD2 matching over 15 bases. Unmatched junction bases numbered 0, after V lost 3 bases and J lost 7 bases. CDR1 SGHTA and CDR2 FQGTGA come from the germline V gene. The CDR3 spans 14 residues. The CDR3 DNA is TGTGCCAGCAGCTTGGGACTAGCGGGAGGGACCCAGTACTTC. It codes for CASSLGLAGGTQYF.

This clone was picked up a small number of times. The chain combines TRBV29-1 with TRBJ2-3; the match to TRBD2 covers 11 bases. CDR3 length: 13 residues. Germline CDR1 reads SQVTM; CDR2 reads ANQGSEA. J gave up 5 bases and V 5 bases, and 3 bases lay outside the gene matches. The CDR3 protein is CSVTSGSRDTQYF. The CDR3 DNA reads as TGCAGCGTTACTAGCGGGAGTAGAGATACGCAGTATTTT.

This clone was found a few times. CDR3 protein: CATRLAGDQETQYF. CDR3 coding DNA: TGTGCCACCCGACTAGCGGGAGATCAAGAGACCCAGTACTTC. The chain links TRBV10-3 to TRBJ2-5; TRBD2 agrees at 12 bases. CDR1 ENHRY and CDR2 SYGVKD come from the germline V gene. V trimming: 10 bases; J trimming: 2 bases; junction bases outside the gene matches: 5. CDR3 length equals 14 residues.

This clone was detected once. The genes are TRBV7-6 and TRBJ2-5, with TRBD2 matching 7 bases. Germline trimming cut 1 base from V and 5 bases from J; bases unmatched to any gene: 13. The CDR3 covers 17 residues. CDR1 and CDR2 (germline): SGHVS, FNYEAQ. Here the CDR3 reads CASSLEGLSTISETQYF. The CDR3 nucleotides read TGTGCCAGCAGCTTAGAGGGACTATCGACGATCTCGGAGACCCAGTACTTC.

Only one count was recorded for this clone. The chain has TRBV27 and TRBJ2-7, with 9 bases identical to TRBD1. Per germline, CDR1 MNHEY and CDR2 SMNVEV (reference sequence). V gave up 3 bases and J gave up 5 bases; unmatched junction bases: 14. CDR3 length: 17 amino acids. CDR3 DNA sequence: TGTGCCAGCAGTTTGTCTGGGGACAGGGAGGGTAGGCACGAGCAGTACTTC. Protein product: CASSLSGDREGRHEQYF.

The chain links TRBV6-1 to TRBJ1-2, with 9 bases lining up with TRBD1. V shed 1 base and J 5 bases; nucleotides not matched to a gene: 2. CDR3 length equals 14 residues. Germline values: CDR1 MNHNS, CDR2 SASEGT. The CDR3 region has the DNA TGTGCCAGCAGTGAAGAAGACAGGGGGTATGGCTACACCTTC. Translated: CASSEEDRGYGYTF.

This clone was detected once. V usage is TRBV27 and J usage is TRBJ2-1; D may be TRBD2 (5 bases). Germline V gene lookup returns CDR1 MNHEY and CDR2 SMNVEV (reference sequence). The CDR3 is 15 residues long. Trimming took 1 base from V and 0 from J, leaving 7 bases between them. CDR3 loop: CASSLWAGSYNEQFF. DNA for the CDR3: TGTGCCAGCAGTTTATGGGCGGGCTCCTACAATGAGCAGTTCTTC.

The chain recombines TRBV29-1 with TRBJ2-1, with D possibly being TRBD1 (8 bases). V lost 2 bases and J 14 bases, leaving 19 bases between the germline ends. The CDR3 contains 13 residues. Germline V gives CDR1 SQVTM, CDR2 ANQGSEA. The CDR3 DNA is TGCAGCGTTGAACTGCCAGACAGGGGAGGGGAGTTCTTC. This gives the protein CSVELPDRGGEFF.

This clone turned up a few times. The CDR3 DNA reads TGTGCCAGCAATCCAGGAAGCTCCTACAATGAGCAGTTCTTC. Encoded protein: CASNPGSSYNEQFF. V gene TRBV6-6 combines with J gene TRBJ2-1; D remains unclear. Per germline, CDR1 MNHNY and CDR2 SVGAGI (reference sequence). The germline V and J ends were trimmed by 7 bases and 0 bases, with 10 bases remaining between them. CDR3 length: 14 amino acids.

This chain connects TRBV5-1 to TRBJ2-1; 13 positions agree with TRBD2. V was clipped by 2 bases and J by 2 bases; unmatched bases: 7. Germline CDR1 is SGHRS and CDR2 is YFSETQ. CDR3 length equals 18 residues. The CDR3 loop reads CASSFTSGRARTYNEQFF. The CDR3 coding sequence is TGCGCCAGCAGCTTTACTAGCGGGAGGGCCAGGACCTACAATGAGCAGTTCTTC.

The chain carries TRBV20-1 and TRBJ2-3, with D hard to call. The germline CDR1 and CDR2 sequences are DFQATT and SNEGSKA (reference sequence). Deletions cut 7 bases from V and 6 bases from J, with 11 bases between. This CDR3 is 11 amino acids long. The CDR3 nucleotides are TGCAGTGGATACTCCGCTGATACGCAGTATTTT. Its translation: CSGYSADTQYF.

V and J are TRBV4-3 and TRBJ2-7; tentatively, D is TRBD2 (5 bases). The CDR3 totals 15 residues. Deletions cut 0 bases from V and 1 base from J, with 10 bases between. Germline loops: CDR1 LGHNA, CDR2 YSLEER. The CDR3 DNA reads as TGCGCCAGCAGCCAAGATCCCGGACTTTCCTACGAGCAGTACTTC. This sequence encodes CASSQDPGLSYEQYF.

The V gene is TRBV4-2, the J gene TRBJ2-3; D is perhaps TRBD2 (5 bases). The CDR3 spans 16 residues. Germline CDR1 and CDR2: LGHNA and YNFKEQ. V shed 5 bases and J shed 3 bases, with 18 bases lying between them. The CDR3 DNA reads as TGTGCCAGCAGCTCGCCAGAGGGCTTACGAACAGATACGCAGTATTTT. Its protein is CASSSPEGLRTDTQYF.

The chain is built from TRBV5-1 and TRBJ2-3, with D perhaps matching TRBD1 (6 bases). Trimming left V 3 bases short and J 5 bases short, with 10 bases between. CDR3 size: 13 residues. Looked up from germline, CDR1 is SGHRS and CDR2 is YFSETQ. The CDR3 is CASSSYREDTQYF. CDR3 DNA sequence: TGCGCCAGCAGCTCCTACAGGGAAGATACGCAGTATTTT.

The chain uses TRBV29-1 and TRBJ1-2; 7 bases are a match to TRBD1. This CDR3 contains 15 residues. Germline V CDR1 and CDR2: SQVTM, ANQGSEA. The junction had 12 bases not matched to a gene; V was cut back by 4 bases and J by 4 bases. In DNA, the CDR3 is TGCAGCGTTGCAGTCGGACAGGTTCTTATCTATGGCTACACCTTC. It yields the protein CSVAVGQVLIYGYTF.

The chain uses TRBV19 and TRBJ1-2, with 8 bases fitting TRBD1. Germline V gene data show CDR1 as LNHDA and CDR2 as SQIVND (reference sequence). J lost 5 bases, V lost 8 bases, and 10 bases had no gene match. CDR3 length: 14 amino acids. CDR3 DNA sequence: TGTGCCAGTCGGAGAAGACAGGGGCAATATGGCTACACCTTC. Amino acids: CASRRRQGQYGYTF.

The rearrangement joins TRBV10-1 to TRBJ2-1; 10 nucleotides align to TRBD2. The CDR3 consists of 14 residues. CDR1 is WNHNN, CDR2 SYGVQD, per germline (reference sequence). The trim removed 3 bases at V and 6 bases at J, leaving 2 bases unmatched. CDR3 residues: CASSERTSGNEQFF. CDR3 coding DNA: TGCGCCAGCAGTGAAAGGACTAGCGGCAATGAGCAGTTCTTC.